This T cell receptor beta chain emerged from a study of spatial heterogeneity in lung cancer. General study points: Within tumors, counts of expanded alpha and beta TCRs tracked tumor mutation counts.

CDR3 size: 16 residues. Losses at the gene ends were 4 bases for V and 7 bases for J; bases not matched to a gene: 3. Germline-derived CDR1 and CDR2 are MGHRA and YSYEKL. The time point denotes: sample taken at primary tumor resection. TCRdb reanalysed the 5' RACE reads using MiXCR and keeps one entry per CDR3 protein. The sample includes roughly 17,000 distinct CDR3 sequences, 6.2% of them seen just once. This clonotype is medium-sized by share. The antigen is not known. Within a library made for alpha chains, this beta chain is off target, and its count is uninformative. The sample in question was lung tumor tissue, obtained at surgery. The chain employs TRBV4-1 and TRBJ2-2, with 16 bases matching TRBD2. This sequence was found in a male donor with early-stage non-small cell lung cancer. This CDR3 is CASSPGTSGRVGELFF. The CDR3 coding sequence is TGCGCCAGCAGCCCAGGGACTAGCGGGAGGGTCGGGGAGCTGTTTTTT.